This T cell receptor (beta chain) originates from a study of human T cells and chemical hapten exposure (dated by TCRdb to 2020 to 2022). Turning to the overall study: For sensitization, 2% DPC in acetone was applied to a 2 cm by 2 cm area of upper inner arm skin. Patch testing was performed on the upper back with Finn chambers containing 0.01% DPC, and the patch tests were scored after 6 days according to International Contact Dermatitis Research Group standards. Twenty-nine alopecia patients provided blood for TCR sequencing at one to four time points (pre-sensitization, 2, 6 and 24 weeks). The patient cohort, mostly female, included alopecia areata with under or over 50% scalp involvement, alopecia totalis and alopecia universalis. The libraries were sequenced as a pool, and the TCR yield per sample differed mostly because of small variations in library volumes within the pool. Blood samples were taken from patients before sensitization (week 0) and then at 2, 6 and about 24 weeks after DPC sensitization. Throughout the roughly 24-week study period, patients were also given weekly therapeutic DPC doses on the scalp. In alopecia patients, the study followed how the peripheral blood TCR repertoire changed in vivo over primary and secondary sensitization to diphenylcyclopropenone (DPC), a hapten.

Trimming takes 5 bases from V and 0 bases from J, and the germline ends sit 26 bases apart. The cysteine opens and the phenylalanine closes a CDR3 of 20 amino acids. Only the CDR3 part of the read is kept: 60 bases, read in frame from the first base. From the germline V gene, CDR1 is SGHAT and CDR2 is FQNNGV. About this clonotype: This clone's antigen is unknown. One base away there is no much larger clone; base qualities are not given.

Library preparation used RACE. Sequencing was carried out with a NextSeq 500. Library preparation attached unique molecular identifiers to individual cDNA molecules for quantitative, reproducible TCR counting. Both TCR alpha and TCR beta chains were sequenced from each blood RNA sample. As for the original processing: The median number of TCRs per sample was roughly 98,000, ranging from about 23,224 to 750,000. The Decombinator software suite was used to annotate V, J and CDR3 in the TCR reads. For the PS versus PT1 abundance plots, all samples were subsampled to the same number of TCRs (28,000). TCRs were defined as expanded if absent before sensitization and observed at least eight times at the 2-week time point. The raw public data were reprocessed by TCRdb itself: fastp quality trimming at Q25, MiXCR clonotype calling, in-frame beta chains only. When rows share a CDR3 protein, they turn into one entry using the most common DNA and genes. These V and J calls rely on TCRdb rather than the paper's analysis. The sample table holds approximately 160,000 distinct CDR3 sequences, of which roughly 26% were seen once. The leading ten clones occupy under 2.5% of the sample.

The sample's time point, from its label and the paper: patch test 3, about 24 weeks after DPC sensitization. The treatment or condition label, read with the paper, signifies: therapeutic diphenylcyclopropenone sensitization with weekly scalp DPC. Blood at each patch-test visit was drawn before the patch test was applied. Patients were considered eligible if aged 18 to 70, diagnosed with alopecia and deemed suitable for DPC therapy, and patients were excluded if pregnant. Total RNA was isolated from unfractionated whole blood collected in Tempus Blood RNA tubes. The paper's findings and limits, for the study overall: Significantly more large CDR3 similarity clusters were formed by expanded TCRs than by pre-sensitization or healthy control sets, consistent with antigen-driven responses. DPC sensitization did not change how many TCRs were above 1 in 1000 frequency, and no evidence was found of alterations in global repertoire structure. After repeated subsampling, changes were observed in the strength of the expansion versus patch-test correlation and in the threshold at which the correlation became significant. Alopecia, a presumed autoimmune disease, was present in all patients, so the immune response of the patients might differ from that of healthy individuals. The number of PT1 expanded TCRs positively correlated with patch test score, significant at thresholds 8, 16 and 32 but not 4.

The sequenced sample was whole blood, obtained in connection with sensitization to the hapten diphenylcyclopropenone (DPC). The rearrangement combines TRBV11-2 with TRBJ2-1; the D gene cannot be named for sure. This TCR came from a woman younger than 35 with alopecia areata. Some clones in this sample may be carry-over from other donors' samples. Read as DNA, the sequence is TGTGCCAGCAGCCGGTCGGCGGCTAATAGCCCCCTCAGCTCCTACAATGAGCAGTTCTTC. Translated, it reads CASSRSAANSPLSSYNEQFF.